This T cell receptor beta chain was documented in a study of T cells after yellow fever vaccination. This clonotype showed up just a few times. TCRdb re-called the 5' RACE reads with MiXCR, one entry per CDR3 protein. The sample includes approximately 610,000 distinct CDR3 sequences, about a sixth of them seen just once. Trimming shortened V by 5 bases and J by 11 bases, and 9 bases separated the two germline ends. CDR3 length: 10 amino acids. Germline V gene data show CDR1 as LNHDA and CDR2 as SQIVND (reference sequence). This TCR was recovered from a man between 18 and 35 years old who received the YFV17D yellow fever vaccine. The sequencing used PBMCs, collected about 5 days after the first yellow fever vaccination. The chain couples TRBV19 to TRBJ1-2; D unclear. CDR3 sequence: CASSAGSYTF. The DNA of the CDR3 is TGTGCCAGTAGTGCCGGTAGTTACACCTTC.